These 7 T cell receptor beta chains share one sample of origin, sequenced in a study of long-term antiretroviral therapy in people with HIV (dated by TCRdb to between 2021 and 2023). The immunoSEQ hsTCRB v3.0 assay was used at survey level resolution for TRB variable region sequencing. This immuneACCESS table, as held by TCRdb, lists in-frame sequences with V and J called but not all clones. Of the missing ones, under half trace to an unresolved V gene in checked studies; the others have no known cause. This sample has about 38,000 clones in its table, and around 85% of those were observed once. Clones ranked in the top ten supply over 4% of the sample. The starting material was unsorted PBMCs, obtained 1.5 years after starting antiretroviral therapy. These receptors were obtained from a man aged 18 to 29 with HIV.

The chain recombines TRBV7-9 with TRBJ2-1, with no clear D. V was clipped by 5 bases and J by 2 bases, with 10 bases between them. The CDR3 is made up of 14 amino acids. Per germline, CDR1 SEHNR and CDR2 FQNEAQ (reference sequence). CDR3 sequence (DNA): TGTGCCAGCAGCGGTCCTCAACCCTACAATGAGCAGTTCTTC. This translates into CASSGPQPYNEQFF.

This chain joins TRBV11-3 and TRBJ1-1; unclear D gene. The CDR3 has 13 amino acids. The germline V and J ends were trimmed by 2 bases and 5 bases, with 9 bases remaining between them. Germline loops: CDR1 SGHNT, CDR2 YENEEA. The CDR3 nucleotides are TGTGCCAGCAGCTTATGGGAAGGTACTGAAGCTTTCTTT. Protein: CASSLWEGTEAFF.

The chain links TRBV10-1 to TRBJ1-4; D ambiguous. Looked up from germline, CDR1 is WNHNN and CDR2 is SYGVQD (reference sequence). V was trimmed by 0 bases and J by 8 bases, leaving 7 bases between them. The length of the CDR3 is 13 residues. The CDR3 region is CASSESSREKLFF. The CDR3 DNA reads as TGCGCCAGCAGTGAGTCTTCTCGGGAAAAACTGTTTTTT.

This sequence joins TRBV7-2 and TRBJ2-7, with 9 bases lining up with TRBD2. V dropped 11 bases and J dropped 7; count of bases not matched to a gene: 15. Germline CDR1 SGHTA, CDR2 FQGNSA. CDR3 length equals 14 residues. The CDR3 sequence is CAVAAGGPLGEQYF. CDR3 nucleotides: TGTGCCGTGGCCGCGGGAGGGCCCTTGGGGGAGCAGTACTTC.

The chain uses TRBV13 and TRBJ2-7, with a possible D match to TRBD1 (6 bases). With 0 bases removed from V and 5 bases from J, the gap between germline ends came to 14 bases. The CDR3 is 15 residues long. CDR1 and CDR2 from the germline V gene are PRHDT and FYEKMQ (reference sequence). In DNA form, the CDR3 reads TGTGCCAGCAGCTTAGGCCTAATACAGGGTAACGAGCAGTACTTC. It codes for CASSLGLIQGNEQYF.

This clone is a singleton in its sample. The V and J genes are TRBV11-2 and TRBJ1-2; a weak D match, TRBD1 (5 bases). V was pared by 5 bases and J by 3 bases, with 13 bases between. CDR1 is SGHAT, CDR2 FQNNGV, per germline. This CDR3 is built from 14 residues. CDR3 in amino acids: CASSAWGVDYGYTF. The CDR3 DNA reads TGTGCCAGCAGCGCATGGGGGGTGGACTATGGCTACACCTTC. The full variable domain, its missing parts supplied by reference TRBV11-2 and TRBJ1-2, is EAGVAQSPRYKIIEKRQSVAFWCNPISGHATLYWYQQILGQGPKLLIQFQNNGVVDDSQLPKDRFSAERLKGVDSTLKIQPAKLEDSAVYLCASSAWGVDYGYTFGSGTRLTVV.

The rearrangement joins TRBV9 to TRBJ1-1; D ambiguous. The CDR3 contains 14 residues. Trimming removed 0 bases from V and 0 bases from J, with 6 bases in between. CDR1 is SGDLS and CDR2 is YYNGEE in the germline V gene. The CDR3 region has the DNA TGTGCCAGCAGCGTAGGTAGTATGAACACTGAAGCTTTCTTT. This encodes CASSVGSMNTEAFF.